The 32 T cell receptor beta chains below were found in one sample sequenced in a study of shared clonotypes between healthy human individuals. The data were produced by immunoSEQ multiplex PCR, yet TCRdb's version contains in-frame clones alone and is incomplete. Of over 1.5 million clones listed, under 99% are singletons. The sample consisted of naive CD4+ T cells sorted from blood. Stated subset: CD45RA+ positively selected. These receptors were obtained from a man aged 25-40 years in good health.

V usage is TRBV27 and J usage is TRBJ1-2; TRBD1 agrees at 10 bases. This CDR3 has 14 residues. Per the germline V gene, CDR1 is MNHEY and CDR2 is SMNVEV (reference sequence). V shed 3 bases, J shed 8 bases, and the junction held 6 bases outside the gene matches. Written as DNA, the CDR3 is TGTGCCAGCAGTTTCCGGGGGACAGGGGAAGGCTACACCTTC. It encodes CASSFRGTGEGYTF.

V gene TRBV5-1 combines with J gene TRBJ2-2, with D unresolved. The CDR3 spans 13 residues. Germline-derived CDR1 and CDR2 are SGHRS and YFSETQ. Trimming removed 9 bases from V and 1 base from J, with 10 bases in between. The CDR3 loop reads CATGPQNTGELFF. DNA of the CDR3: TGCGCCACCGGACCGCAGAACACCGGGGAGCTGTTTTTT.

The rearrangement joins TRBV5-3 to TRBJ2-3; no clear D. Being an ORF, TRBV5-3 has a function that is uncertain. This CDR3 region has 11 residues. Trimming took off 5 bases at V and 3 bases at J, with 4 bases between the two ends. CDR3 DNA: TGTGCCAGAAGACGTACAGATACGCAGTATTTT. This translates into CARRRTDTQYF.

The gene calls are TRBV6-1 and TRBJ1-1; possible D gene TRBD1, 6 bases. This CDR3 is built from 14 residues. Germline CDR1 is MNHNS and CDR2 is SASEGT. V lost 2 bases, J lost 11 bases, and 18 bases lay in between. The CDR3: CASSERPQGGKAFF. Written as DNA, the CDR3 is TGTGCCAGCAGTGAAAGACCACAGGGAGGGAAGGCTTTCTTT.

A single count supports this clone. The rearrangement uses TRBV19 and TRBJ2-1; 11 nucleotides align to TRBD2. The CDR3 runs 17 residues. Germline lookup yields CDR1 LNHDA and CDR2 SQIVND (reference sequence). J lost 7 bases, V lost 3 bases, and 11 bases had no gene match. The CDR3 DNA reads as TGTGCCAGTAGTATGGGGGGTAGCGGGAGGGCCTTTAATGAGCAGTTCTTC. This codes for CASSMGGSGRAFNEQFF.

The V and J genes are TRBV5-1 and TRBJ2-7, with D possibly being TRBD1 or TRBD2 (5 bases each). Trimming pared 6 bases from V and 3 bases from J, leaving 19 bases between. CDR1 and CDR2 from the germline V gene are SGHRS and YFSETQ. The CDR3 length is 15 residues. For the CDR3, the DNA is TGCGCCAGCACGGGGTTTGACGGGGCTGTCTACGAGCAGTACTTC. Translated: CASTGFDGAVYEQYF.

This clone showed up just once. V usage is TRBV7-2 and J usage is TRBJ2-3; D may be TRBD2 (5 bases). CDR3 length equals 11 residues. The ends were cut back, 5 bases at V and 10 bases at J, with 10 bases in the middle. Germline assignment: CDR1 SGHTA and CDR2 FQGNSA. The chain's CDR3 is CASSAARAQYF. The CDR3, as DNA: TGTGCCAGCAGCGCCGCGAGGGCGCAGTATTTT.

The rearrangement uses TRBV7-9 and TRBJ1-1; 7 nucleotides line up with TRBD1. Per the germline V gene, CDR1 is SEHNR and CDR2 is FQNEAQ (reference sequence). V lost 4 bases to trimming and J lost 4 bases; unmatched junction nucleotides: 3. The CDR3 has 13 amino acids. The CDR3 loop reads CASSSRQGTEAFF. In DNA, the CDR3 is TGTGCCAGCAGCTCGAGACAGGGCACTGAAGCTTTCTTT.

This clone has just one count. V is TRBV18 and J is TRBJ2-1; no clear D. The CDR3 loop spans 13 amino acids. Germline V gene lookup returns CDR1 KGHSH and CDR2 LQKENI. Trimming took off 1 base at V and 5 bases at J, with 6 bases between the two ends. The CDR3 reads CASSPRSDNEQFF. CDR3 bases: TGTGCCAGCTCACCACGTTCTGACAATGAGCAGTTCTTC.

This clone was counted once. CDR3: CASSFSPYTNEKLFF. DNA for the CDR3: TGTGCCAGCAGCTTCTCTCCCTACACTAATGAAAAACTGTTTTTT. The chain is built from TRBV5-4 and TRBJ1-4; no clear D. Germline V gene data show CDR1 as SGHNT and CDR2 as YYREEE (reference sequence). The CDR3 contains 15 residues. V was pared by 2 bases and J by 2 bases, with 10 bases between. The full variable domain, with the rest looked up from reference TRBV5-4 and TRBJ1-4, is ETGVTQSPTHLIKTRGQQVTLRCSSQSGHNTVSWYQQALGQGPQFIFQYYREEENGRGNFPPRFSGLQFPNYSSELNVNALELDDSALYLCASSFSPYTNEKLFFGSGTQLSVL.

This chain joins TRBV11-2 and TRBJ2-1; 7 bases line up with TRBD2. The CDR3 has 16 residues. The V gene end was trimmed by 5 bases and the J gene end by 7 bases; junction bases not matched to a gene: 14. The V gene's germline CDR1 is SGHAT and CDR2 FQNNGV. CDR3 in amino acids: CASSHTVREGGNEQFF. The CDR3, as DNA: TGTGCCAGCAGCCATACGGTGAGGGAGGGCGGGAATGAGCAGTTCTTC. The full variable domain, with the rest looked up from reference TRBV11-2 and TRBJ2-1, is EAGVAQSPRYKIIEKRQSVAFWCNPISGHATLYWYQQILGQGPKLLIQFQNNGVVDDSQLPKDRFSAERLKGVDSTLKIQPAKLEDSAVYLCASSHTVREGGNEQFFGPGTRLTVL.

The DNA for the CDR3 is TGTGCCAGCAGCTTGGGGGACTTCGGTAACACCATATATTTT. Translating it yields CASSLGDFGNTIYF. J is TRBJ1-3 and V is TRBV13, with D possibly TRBD1 on 5 matching bases. Trimming stripped 3 bases from V and 7 bases from J, with 13 bases between. CDR1 is PRHDT, CDR2 FYEKMQ, per germline (reference sequence). The CDR3 extends over 14 amino acids.

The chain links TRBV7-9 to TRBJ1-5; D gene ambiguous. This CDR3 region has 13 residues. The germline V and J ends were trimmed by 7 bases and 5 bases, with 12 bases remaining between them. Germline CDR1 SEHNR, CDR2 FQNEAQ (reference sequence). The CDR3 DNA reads TGTGCCAGCACCCCTAGATCAGATCAGCCCCAGCATTTT. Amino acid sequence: CASTPRSDQPQHF.

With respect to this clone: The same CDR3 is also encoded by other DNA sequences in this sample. The CDR3: CASSITGGSYNEQFF. The CDR3 coding sequence is TGTGCCAGTAGTATAACAGGGGGCTCCTACAATGAGCAGTTCTTC. This chain joins TRBV19 and TRBJ2-1; 8 bases align to TRBD1. CDR3 length: 15 amino acids. J lost 0 bases, V lost 2 bases, and 0 bases had no gene match. Germline V gives CDR1 LNHDA, CDR2 SQIVND (reference sequence).

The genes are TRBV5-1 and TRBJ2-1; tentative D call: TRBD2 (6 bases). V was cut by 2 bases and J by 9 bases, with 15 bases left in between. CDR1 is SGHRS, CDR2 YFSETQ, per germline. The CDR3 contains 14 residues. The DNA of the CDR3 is TGCGCCAGCAGCTTAATGGAGTTCGGGGGTGAGCAGTTCTTC. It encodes CASSLMEFGGEQFF.

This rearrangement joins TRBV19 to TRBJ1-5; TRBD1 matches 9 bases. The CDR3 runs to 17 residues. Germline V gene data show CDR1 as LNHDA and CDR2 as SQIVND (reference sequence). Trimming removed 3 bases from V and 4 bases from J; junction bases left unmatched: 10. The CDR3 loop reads CASSILTGTGWNQPQHF. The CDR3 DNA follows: TGTGCCAGTAGTATCCTTACCGGGACAGGGTGGAATCAGCCCCAGCATTTT.

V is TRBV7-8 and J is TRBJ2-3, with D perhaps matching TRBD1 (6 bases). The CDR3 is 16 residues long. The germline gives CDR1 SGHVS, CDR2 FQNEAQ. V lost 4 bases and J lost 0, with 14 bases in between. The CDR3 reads CASSSPGHASTDTQYF. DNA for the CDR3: TGTGCCAGCAGCTCCCCGGGACATGCTAGCACAGATACGCAGTATTTT.

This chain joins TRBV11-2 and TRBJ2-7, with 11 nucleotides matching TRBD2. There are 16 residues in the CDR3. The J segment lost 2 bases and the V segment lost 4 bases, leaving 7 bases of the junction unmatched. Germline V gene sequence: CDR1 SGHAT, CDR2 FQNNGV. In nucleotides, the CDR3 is TGTGCCAGCAGCTCCCCGGGACTAGCGGAGGCCTACGAGCAGTACTTC. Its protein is CASSSPGLAEAYEQYF.

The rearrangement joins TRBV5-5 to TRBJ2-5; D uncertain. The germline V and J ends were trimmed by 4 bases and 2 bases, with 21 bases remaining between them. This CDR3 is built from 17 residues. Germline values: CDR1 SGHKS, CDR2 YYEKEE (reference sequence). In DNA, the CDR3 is TGTGCCAGCAGCAAAACGATCTTACAAGGCGGACAAGAGACCCAGTACTTC. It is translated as CASSKTILQGGQETQYF.

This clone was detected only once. The chain's CDR3 is CASSPGRGEGQPQHF. DNA of the CDR3: TGTGCCAGTAGCCCGGGACGGGGTGAGGGTCAGCCCCAGCATTTT. The genes are TRBV19 and TRBJ1-5; TRBD1 might be the D (5 bases). V was trimmed by 6 bases and J by 6 bases, leaving 18 bases between them. CDR3 length equals 15 residues. Looked up from germline, CDR1 is LNHDA and CDR2 is SQIVND (reference sequence).

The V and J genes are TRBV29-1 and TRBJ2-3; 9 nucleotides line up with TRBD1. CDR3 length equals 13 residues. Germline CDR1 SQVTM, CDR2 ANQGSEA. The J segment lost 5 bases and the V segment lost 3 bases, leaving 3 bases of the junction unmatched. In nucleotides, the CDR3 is TGCAGCGTTGAGACAGGGGGGGTAGATACGCAGTATTTT. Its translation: CSVETGGVDTQYF.

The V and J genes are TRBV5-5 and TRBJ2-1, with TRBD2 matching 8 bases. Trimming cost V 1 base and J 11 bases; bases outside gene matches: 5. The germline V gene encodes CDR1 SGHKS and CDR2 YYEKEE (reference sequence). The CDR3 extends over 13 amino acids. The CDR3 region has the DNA TGTGCCAGCAGCTTGTTAACTAGCGGAAAGCAGTTCTTC. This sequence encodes CASSLLTSGKQFF. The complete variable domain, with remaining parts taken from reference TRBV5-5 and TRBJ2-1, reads DAGVTQSPTHLIKTRGQQVTLRCSPISGHKSVSWYQQVLGQGPQFIFQYYEKEERGRGNFPDRFSARQFPNYSSELNVNALLLGDSALYLCASSLLTSGKQFFGPGTRLTVL.

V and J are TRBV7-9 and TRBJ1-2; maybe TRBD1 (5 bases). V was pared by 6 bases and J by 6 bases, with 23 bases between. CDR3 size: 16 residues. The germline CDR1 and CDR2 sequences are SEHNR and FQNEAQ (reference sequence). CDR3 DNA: TGTGCCAGCAGGGCTACGGGCGGGGGGTCCTATCATGGCTACACCTTC. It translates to CASRATGGGSYHGYTF.

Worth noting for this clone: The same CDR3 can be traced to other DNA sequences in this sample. CDR3 in DNA: TGTGCCAGCAGCCCAGGACTAGCCGCCTACGAGCAGTACTTC. This translates into CASSPGLAAYEQYF. The chain links TRBV9 to TRBJ2-7; 8 bases match TRBD2. V dropped 4 bases and J dropped 2; count of bases not matched to a gene: 5. CDR1 is SGDLS and CDR2 is YYNGEE in the germline V gene. The CDR3 loop spans 14 amino acids.

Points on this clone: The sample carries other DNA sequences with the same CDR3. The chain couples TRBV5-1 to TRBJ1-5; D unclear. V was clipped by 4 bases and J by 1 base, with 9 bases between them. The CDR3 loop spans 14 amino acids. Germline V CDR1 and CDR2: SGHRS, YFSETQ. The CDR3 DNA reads TGCGCCAGCAGCACGGACGGGAGCAATCAGCCCCAGCATTTT. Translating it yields CASSTDGSNQPQHF. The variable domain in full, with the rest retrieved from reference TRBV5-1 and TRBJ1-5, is KAGVTQTPRYLIKTRGQQVTLSCSPISGHRSVSWYQQTPGQGLQFLFEYFSETQRNKGNFPGRFSGRQFSNSRSEMNVSTLELGDSALYLCASSTDGSNQPQHFGDGTRLSIL.

CDR3 nucleotides: TGTGCCAGCAGTCACCCTCCGGGACAGGGGCACGGGGAGCTGTTTTTT. Translating it yields CASSHPPGQGHGELFF. V gene TRBV7-9 combines with J gene TRBJ2-2; 10 bases line up with TRBD1. Germline V gene data show CDR1 as SEHNR and CDR2 as FQNEAQ (reference sequence). Trimming at V came to 6 bases and at J to 7 bases, leaving 11 bases not matched to a gene. The CDR3 has 16 residues.

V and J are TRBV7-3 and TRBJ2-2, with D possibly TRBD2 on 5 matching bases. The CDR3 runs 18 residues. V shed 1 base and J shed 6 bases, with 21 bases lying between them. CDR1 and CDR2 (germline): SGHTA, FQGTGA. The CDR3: CASSLNPVSTILAGELFF. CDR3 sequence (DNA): TGTGCCAGCAGCTTAAATCCAGTATCGACTATCCTCGCCGGGGAGCTGTTTTTT.

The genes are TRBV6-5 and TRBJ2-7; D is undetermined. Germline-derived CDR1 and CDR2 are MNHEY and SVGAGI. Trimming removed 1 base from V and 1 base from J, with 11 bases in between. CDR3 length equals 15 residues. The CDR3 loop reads CASSYYTGGSYEQYF. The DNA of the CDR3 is TGTGCCAGCAGTTACTATACTGGTGGGTCCTACGAGCAGTACTTC.

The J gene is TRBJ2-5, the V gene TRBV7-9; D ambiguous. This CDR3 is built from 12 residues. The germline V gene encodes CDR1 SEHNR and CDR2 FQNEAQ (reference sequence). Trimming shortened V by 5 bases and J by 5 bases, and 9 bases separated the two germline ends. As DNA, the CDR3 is TGTGCCAGCAGCCCAGGTTCTGAGACCCAGTACTTC. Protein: CASSPGSETQYF.

DNA of the CDR3: TGCGCCAGCAGCCCACTCGCGGGGGATACCGGGGGCTACACCTTC. Encoded protein: CASSPLAGDTGGYTF. This chain links TRBV5-1 with TRBJ1-2; tentative D call: TRBD1 (5 bases). The CDR3 runs 15 residues. Germline CDR1 SGHRS, CDR2 YFSETQ. Deletions cut 4 bases from V and 8 bases from J, with 21 bases between. Together with reference TRBV5-1 and TRBJ1-2, the CDR3 gives the full variable domain: KAGVTQTPRYLIKTRGQQVTLSCSPISGHRSVSWYQQTPGQGLQFLFEYFSETQRNKGNFPGRFSGRQFSNSRSEMNVSTLELGDSALYLCASSPLAGDTGGYTFGSGTRLTVV.

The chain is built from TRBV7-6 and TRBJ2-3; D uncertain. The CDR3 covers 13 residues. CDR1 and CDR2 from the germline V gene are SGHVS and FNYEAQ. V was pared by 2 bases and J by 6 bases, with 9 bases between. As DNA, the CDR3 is TGTGCCAGCAGCTTACAAATAGGGGATACGCAGTATTTT. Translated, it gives CASSLQIGDTQYF. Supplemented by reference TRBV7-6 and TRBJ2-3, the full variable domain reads GAGVSQSPRYKVTKRGQDVALRCDPISGHVSLYWYRQALGQGPEFLTYFNYEAQQDKSGLPNDRFSAERPEGSISTLTIQRTEQRDSAMYRCASSLQIGDTQYFGPGTRLTVL.

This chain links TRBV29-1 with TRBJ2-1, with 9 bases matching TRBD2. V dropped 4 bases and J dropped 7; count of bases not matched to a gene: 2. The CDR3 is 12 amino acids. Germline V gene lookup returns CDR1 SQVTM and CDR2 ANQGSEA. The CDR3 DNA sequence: TGCAGCGTTGTTGCGGGAGGGAATGAGCAGTTCTTC. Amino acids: CSVVAGGNEQFF.